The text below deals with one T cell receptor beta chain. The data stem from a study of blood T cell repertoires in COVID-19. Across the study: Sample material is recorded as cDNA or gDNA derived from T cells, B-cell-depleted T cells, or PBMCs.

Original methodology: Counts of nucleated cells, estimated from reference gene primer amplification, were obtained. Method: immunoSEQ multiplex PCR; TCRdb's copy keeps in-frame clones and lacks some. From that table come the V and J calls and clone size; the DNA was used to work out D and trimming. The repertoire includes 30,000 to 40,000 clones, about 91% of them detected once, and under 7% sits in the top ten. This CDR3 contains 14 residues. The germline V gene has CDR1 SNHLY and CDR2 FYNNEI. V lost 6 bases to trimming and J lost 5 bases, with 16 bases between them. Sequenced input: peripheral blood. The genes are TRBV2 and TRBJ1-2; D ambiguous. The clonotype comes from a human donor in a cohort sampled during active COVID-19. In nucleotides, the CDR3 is TGTGCCAGCAGCCCCCTCGCAGAGAGGTATGGCTACACCTTC. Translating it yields CASSPLAERYGYTF.